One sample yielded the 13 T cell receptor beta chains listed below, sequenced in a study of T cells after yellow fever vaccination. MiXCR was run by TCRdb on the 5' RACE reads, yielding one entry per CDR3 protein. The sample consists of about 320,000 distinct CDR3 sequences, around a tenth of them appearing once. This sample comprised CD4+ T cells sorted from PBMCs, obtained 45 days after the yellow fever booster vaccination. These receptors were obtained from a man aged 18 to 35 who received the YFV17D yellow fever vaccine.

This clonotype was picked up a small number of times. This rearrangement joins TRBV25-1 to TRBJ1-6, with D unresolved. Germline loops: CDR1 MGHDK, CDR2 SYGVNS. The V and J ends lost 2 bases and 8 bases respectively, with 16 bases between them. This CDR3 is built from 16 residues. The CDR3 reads CASSEGQPMNYSPLHF. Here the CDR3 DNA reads TGTGCCAGCAGTGAAGGGCAGCCCATGAATTATTCACCCCTCCACTTT.

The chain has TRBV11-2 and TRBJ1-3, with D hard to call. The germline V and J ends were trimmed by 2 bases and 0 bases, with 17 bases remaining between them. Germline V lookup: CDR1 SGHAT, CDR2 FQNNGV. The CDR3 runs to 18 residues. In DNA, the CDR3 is TGTGCCAGCAGCTTAATGTCCTCCCCGCTGATCTCTGGAAACACCATATATTTT. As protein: CASSLMSSPLISGNTIYF.

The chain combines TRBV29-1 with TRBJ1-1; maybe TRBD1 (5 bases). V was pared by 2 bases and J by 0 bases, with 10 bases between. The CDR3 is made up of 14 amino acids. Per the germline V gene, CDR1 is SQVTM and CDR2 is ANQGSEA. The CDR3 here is CSVEPTRVNTEAFF. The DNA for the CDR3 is TGCAGCGTTGAACCGACCAGGGTGAACACTGAAGCTTTCTTT.

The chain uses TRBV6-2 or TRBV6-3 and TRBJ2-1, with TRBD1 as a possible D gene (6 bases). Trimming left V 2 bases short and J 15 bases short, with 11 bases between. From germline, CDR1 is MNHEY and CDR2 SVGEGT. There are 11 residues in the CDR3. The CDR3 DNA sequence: TGTGCCAGCAGTTACCTAGGGGGACGGTTCTTC. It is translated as CASSYLGGRFF.

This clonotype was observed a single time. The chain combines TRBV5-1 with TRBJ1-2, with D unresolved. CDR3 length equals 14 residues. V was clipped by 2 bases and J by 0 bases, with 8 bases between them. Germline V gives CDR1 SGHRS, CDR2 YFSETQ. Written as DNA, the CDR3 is TGCGCCAGCAGCTTTGAGGACGCTAACTATGGCTACACCTTC. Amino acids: CASSFEDANYGYTF.

The CDR3 DNA reads as TGTGCCAGTAGTATGCGGGATAGGAGCAATGGCTACACCTTC. Translation gives CASSMRDRSNGYTF. The chain combines TRBV19 with TRBJ1-2; D unclear. V lost 3 bases to trimming and J lost 6 bases, with 14 bases between them. Germline loops: CDR1 LNHDA, CDR2 SQIVND (reference sequence). The CDR3 length is 14 residues.

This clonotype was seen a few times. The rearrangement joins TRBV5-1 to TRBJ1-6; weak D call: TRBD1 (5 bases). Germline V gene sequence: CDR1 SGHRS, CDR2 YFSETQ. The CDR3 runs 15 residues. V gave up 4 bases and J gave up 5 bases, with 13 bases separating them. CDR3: CASSETGTNNSPLHF. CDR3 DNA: TGCGCCAGCAGCGAAACCGGGACTAATAATTCACCCCTCCACTTT.

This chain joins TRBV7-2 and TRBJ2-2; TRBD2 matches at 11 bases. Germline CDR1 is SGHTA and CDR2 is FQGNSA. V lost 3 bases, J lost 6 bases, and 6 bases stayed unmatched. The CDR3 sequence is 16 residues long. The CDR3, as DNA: TGTGCCAGCAGCTTTAGCGGGGGGGCGGTCCCCGGGGAGCTGTTTTTT. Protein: CASSFSGGAVPGELFF.

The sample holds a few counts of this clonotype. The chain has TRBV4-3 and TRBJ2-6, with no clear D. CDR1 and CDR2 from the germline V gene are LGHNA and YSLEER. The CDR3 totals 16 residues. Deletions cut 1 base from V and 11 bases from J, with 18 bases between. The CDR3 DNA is TGCGCCAGCAGCCAAGGGCTAGGCCTCCGGATCGACGTCCTGACTTTC. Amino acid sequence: CASSQGLGLRIDVLTF.

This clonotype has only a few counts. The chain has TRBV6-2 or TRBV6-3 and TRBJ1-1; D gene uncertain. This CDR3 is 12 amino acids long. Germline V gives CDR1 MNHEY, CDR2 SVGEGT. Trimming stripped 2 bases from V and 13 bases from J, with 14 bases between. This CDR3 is CASSYQWQVVFF. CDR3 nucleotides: TGTGCCAGCAGTTACCAGTGGCAGGTGGTTTTCTTT.

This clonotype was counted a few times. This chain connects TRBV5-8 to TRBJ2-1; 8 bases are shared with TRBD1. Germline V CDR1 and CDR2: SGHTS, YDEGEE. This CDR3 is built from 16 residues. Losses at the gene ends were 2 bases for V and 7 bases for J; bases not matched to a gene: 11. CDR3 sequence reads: CASSFTTGERVNEQFF. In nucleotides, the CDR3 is TGTGCCAGCAGCTTTACGACAGGGGAGAGAGTGAATGAGCAGTTCTTC.

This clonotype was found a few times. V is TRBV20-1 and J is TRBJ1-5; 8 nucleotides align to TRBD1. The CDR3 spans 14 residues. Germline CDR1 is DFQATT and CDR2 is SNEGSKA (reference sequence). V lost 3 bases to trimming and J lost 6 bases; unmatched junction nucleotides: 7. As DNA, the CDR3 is TGCAGTGCTAGCGACAGGGGTCTTCCTCAGCCCCAGCATTTT. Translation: CSASDRGLPQPQHF.

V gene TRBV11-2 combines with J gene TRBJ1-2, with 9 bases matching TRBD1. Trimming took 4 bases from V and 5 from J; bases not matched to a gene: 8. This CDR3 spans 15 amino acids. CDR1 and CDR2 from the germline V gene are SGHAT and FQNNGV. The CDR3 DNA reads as TGTGCCAGCAGCTGGGGGGACAGGGTGATATATGGCTACACCTTC. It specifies CASSWGDRVIYGYTF.